This T cell receptor (beta chain) was obtained from a study of shared clonotypes between healthy human individuals. Method: immunoSEQ multiplex PCR; TCRdb's copy keeps in-frame clones and lacks some. The profile covers around 2.5 million clones, with approximately 93% appearing a single time and roughly 0.36% taken by the ten largest. The trim removed 4 bases at V and 2 bases at J, leaving 6 bases unmatched. CDR3 length equals 16 residues. Germline V gives CDR1 MNHNS, CDR2 SASEGT. V usage is TRBV6-1 and J usage is TRBJ1-2; 11 bases match TRBD1. The sequence came from a man younger than 30 in good health. Some clones in this sample may be carry-over from other donors' samples. Specimen: naive CD4+ T cells from PBMCs. As to subset: CD45RA+ positively selected. The CDR3 nucleotides are TGTGCCAGCAGTGGACGGGACAGGGGGAAGAACTATGGCTACACCTTC. Translated: CASSGRDRGKNYGYTF.